This TCR beta chain was sequenced in a study of T cell changes during pregnancy in multiple sclerosis. In the case of this clone: The sample carries other DNA sequences with the same CDR3.

V gave up 0 bases and J gave up 0 bases, with 6 bases separating them. The CDR3 loop spans 15 amino acids. Germline loops: CDR1 MNHEY, CDR2 SVGAGI. Profiled with immunoSEQ multiplex PCR; TCRdb holds only in-frame clones, not every one. Of 65,000 to 80,000 clones listed, about 92% are singletons. This TCR was sampled from a female donor with multiple sclerosis, enrolled in a pregnancy study. The chain combines TRBV6-5 with TRBJ1-3; D is unclear. This specimen consisted of CD4+ T cells from peripheral blood mononuclear cells, obtained before pregnancy. This CDR3 is CASSYSTGSGNTIYF. The CDR3 DNA reads as TGTGCCAGCAGTTACTCGACGGGCTCTGGAAACACCATATATTTT.